This TCR beta chain is from a study of OX40 agonist ivuxolimab in advanced cancers. Study information: The group had a mean age of around 60 years, ranged from about 23 to 79, and was roughly 83% male. The study's findings and limits: With doses of 0.1 to 3.0 mg/kg, CD4+ and CD8+ blood T cells had undergone clonal expansion by week 6. Expanded clones were, on average, more numerous among CD8+ T cells than CD4+. Among the lowest peripheral clonal expansion occurred in 0.1-3.0 mg/kg partial responders.

There are 14 residues in the CDR3. V was clipped by 6 bases and J by 2 bases, with 13 bases between them. Germline-derived CDR1 and CDR2 are MDHEN and SYDVKM. On this clone: Its specificity is not known.

Data came from immunoSEQ multiplex PCR; TCRdb stores just in-frame clones and leaves some out. Altogether 55,000 to 85,000 clones are present, 86% being singletons, with the ten largest covering under 3.5%. This chain links TRBV28 with TRBJ2-5; D remains unclear. The source is an adult with an advanced solid tumor such as melanoma, head and neck, liver or kidney cancer. This material consisted of CD4+ or CD8+ T cells sorted from blood, taken in a trial of the OX40 agonist ivuxolimab. This CDR3 is CASRSSNSQETQYF. The CDR3 DNA is TGTGCCAGCAGATCTTCCAACTCGCAAGAGACCCAGTACTTC. The full variable domain, its missing parts supplied by reference TRBV28 and TRBJ2-5, is DVKVTQSSRYLVKRTGEKVFLECVQDMDHENMFWYRQDPGLGLRLIYFSYDVKMKEKGDIPEGYSVSREKKERFSLILESASTNQTSMYLCASRSSNSQETQYFGPGTRLLVL.